Following are 27 T cell receptor beta chains from one sample sequenced in a study of blood T cells in healthy people across ages (dated by TCRdb to 2015 to 2017). Library generation was performed with 5' RACE. Instrument used: Illumina HiSeq 2500. The second PCR ran for roughly 7 to 11 cycles and used a J-beta primer mix along with a sample-barcoded 5' primer. The public sequencing data were trimmed at Q25 with fastp and processed into clonotypes with MiXCR by TCRdb, which kept only in-frame beta chains. Merged by CDR3 protein, the rows form single entries marked with the most common genes and DNA. The sample contains 1,100,000 or so distinct CDR3 sequences, 45% of them found a single time. Under 20% of the sample belongs to the ten largest clones. Sequencing input: blood. These receptor sequences come from a woman in her sixties in good health.

Only a few counts were recorded for this clonotype. The chain carries TRBV7-9 and TRBJ2-6, with D possibly TRBD1 on 6 matching bases. Trimming left V 3 bases short and J 0 bases short, with 15 bases between. The CDR3 contains 18 residues. CDR1 is SEHNR, CDR2 FQNEAQ, per germline (reference sequence). The CDR3 is CASSFKATGFSGANVLTF. The CDR3 DNA reads TGTGCCAGCAGCTTTAAGGCTACAGGGTTCTCTGGGGCCAACGTCCTGACTTTC.

V and J are TRBV10-1 and TRBJ2-3; TRBD2 agrees at 7 bases. There are 15 residues in the CDR3. V gave up 3 bases and J gave up 3 bases; unmatched junction bases: 6. Per the germline V gene, CDR1 is WNHNN and CDR2 is SYGVQD (reference sequence). The chain's CDR3 is CASSDERGTTDTQYF. DNA of the CDR3: TGCGCCAGCAGTGATGAGCGGGGAACGACAGATACGCAGTATTTT.

The V call is TRBV11-2, the J call TRBJ2-3; D is unresolved. CDR3 length: 16 residues. The germline V gene has CDR1 SGHAT and CDR2 FQNNGV. The germline V and J ends were trimmed by 3 bases and 4 bases, with 17 bases remaining between them. CDR3 sequence: CASSFSFSLTADTQYF. In DNA form, the CDR3 reads TGTGCCAGCAGCTTTAGTTTCAGCCTAACCGCAGATACGCAGTATTTT.

This sequence joins TRBV5-1 and TRBJ1-1, with D possibly TRBD1 on 6 matching bases. The CDR3 totals 19 residues. V was trimmed by 5 bases and J by 5 bases, leaving 31 bases between them. Germline assignment: CDR1 SGHRS and CDR2 YFSETQ. This CDR3 is CASRSLSVEDRRVRTEAFF. The CDR3 region has the DNA TGCGCCAGCAGGTCTCTATCCGTCGAAGACAGGCGGGTCCGAACTGAAGCTTTCTTT.

This chain links TRBV12-3 or TRBV12-4 with TRBJ2-2, with D uncertain. The CDR3 is 16 amino acids. V lost 5 bases and J lost 3, with 16 bases in between. CDR3 sequence (DNA): TGTGCCAGCAGTGTCGGGTCCTTCGTAGACACCGGGGAGCTGTTTTTT. It specifies CASSVGSFVDTGELFF.

This chain uses TRBV9 with TRBJ2-3, with D possibly called TRBD1 or TRBD2 (8 bases each). The V gene lost 6 bases and the J gene lost 4 bases, with 18 bases spanning the gap. Germline CDR1 is SGDLS and CDR2 is YYNGEE. This CDR3 has 15 amino acids. The CDR3 nucleotides are TGTGCCAGCAACTCCAGGGGGCGGGAGGCAGATACGCAGTATTTT. This gives the protein CASNSRGREADTQYF.

This clonotype was seen a handful of times. This chain links TRBV27 with TRBJ1-1; TRBD1 agrees at 7 bases. Germline CDR1 and CDR2: MNHEY and SMNVEV (reference sequence). The CDR3 totals 15 residues. V gave up 5 bases and J gave up 6 bases; unmatched junction bases: 12. CDR3 sequence (DNA): TGTGCCAGCAGTCCTAGGGGGCCTTATGTTTCTGAAGCTTTCTTT. It translates to CASSPRGPYVSEAFF.

This sequence joins TRBV7-3 and TRBJ2-7, with a weak D call TRBD1 (6 bases). The V end was cut by 6 bases, the J end by 2 bases, with 17 bases between. In germline, CDR1 is SGHTA, CDR2 FQGTGA. The CDR3 runs 15 residues. This CDR3 reads CASSLGFGQTYEQYF. The DNA of the CDR3 is TGTGCCAGCAGTCTAGGGTTCGGACAGACCTACGAGCAGTACTTC.

This chain connects TRBV7-2 to TRBJ2-7, with a weak D call TRBD2 (5 bases). The CDR3 has 14 residues. Per the germline V gene, CDR1 is SGHTA and CDR2 is FQGNSA. The V and J ends lost 4 bases and 7 bases respectively, with 17 bases between them. CDR3 nucleotides: TGTGCCAGCAGCTCCCCCGGACTGTTCAATGAGCAGTACTTC. Translation: CASSSPGLFNEQYF.

There are many counts of this clonotype. V usage is TRBV5-1 and J usage is TRBJ2-1; 11 bases map to TRBD2. CDR1 is SGHRS and CDR2 is YFSETQ in the germline V gene. This CDR3 contains 16 residues. The junction had 3 bases not matched to a gene; V was cut back by 4 bases and J by 0 bases. The CDR3 loop is CASSGTSGLSYNEQFF. The CDR3 DNA follows: TGCGCCAGCAGCGGGACTAGCGGTCTCTCCTACAATGAGCAGTTCTTC.

CDR3 sequence (DNA): TGTGCCAGCTCACGCCCGACTAGCGGGAGTTACAATGAGCAGTTCTTC. Translation: CASSRPTSGSYNEQFF. The genes are TRBV18 and TRBJ2-1, with 12 bases that match TRBD2. Germline V lookup: CDR1 KGHSH, CDR2 LQKENI. This CDR3 is built from 16 residues. Losses at the gene ends were 4 bases for V and 4 bases for J; bases not matched to a gene: 5.

The chain couples TRBV27 to TRBJ2-1; D perhaps matches TRBD2 (7 bases). Germline V gene sequence: CDR1 MNHEY, CDR2 SMNVEV (reference sequence). V dropped 6 bases and J dropped 4 bases, with 19 bases sitting between them. This CDR3 is 16 amino acids long. CDR3 bases: TGTGCCAGCAGCCTTGAAGGGGGAGGGCCTTACAATGAGCAGTTCTTC. It translates to CASSLEGGGPYNEQFF.

J is TRBJ2-7 and V is TRBV12-3 or TRBV12-4; 7 positions match TRBD1. V lost 3 bases to trimming and J lost 11 bases; unmatched junction nucleotides: 4. This CDR3 region has 11 residues. CDR3 nucleotide sequence: TGTGCCAGCAGTTTCGGGACAGCCAAGTACTTC. Its protein product is CASSFGTAKYF.

V usage is TRBV6-1 and J usage is TRBJ1-4; weak D call: TRBD1 (5 bases). The V gene's germline CDR1 is MNHNS and CDR2 SASEGT. CDR3 length equals 14 residues. The V end was cut by 4 bases, the J end by 5 bases, with 11 bases between. The CDR3 loop is CASSAYRNNEKLFF. CDR3 in DNA: TGTGCCAGCAGTGCATACAGGAACAATGAAAAACTGTTTTTT.

There are a few counts of this clonotype. The chain couples TRBV20-1 to TRBJ2-5; TRBD1 agrees at 9 bases. The J call may be in error: the DNA end matches TRBJ2-7 better. Germline CDR1 and CDR2: DFQATT and SNEGSKA (reference sequence). The CDR3 length is 14 residues. CDR3 in amino acids: CSARLGDRDHEQYF. CDR3 in DNA: TGCAGTGCTAGACTGGGGGACAGGGACCACGAGCAGTACTTC.

V is TRBV15 and J is TRBJ1-5; TRBD1 aligns across 7 bases. CDR1 and CDR2 (germline): LNHNV, YYDKDF (reference sequence). The CDR3 is made up of 15 amino acids. V lost 0 bases, J lost 6 bases, and 5 bases stayed unmatched. CDR3 sequence (DNA): TGTGCCACCAGCAGAGATAGGGCAGGGGGTCAGCCCCAGCATTTT. Translated, it gives CATSRDRAGGQPQHF.

This chain links TRBV5-1 with TRBJ2-7, with D perhaps given as TRBD1 or TRBD2 (5 bases each). The CDR3 loop spans 15 amino acids. CDR1 SGHRS and CDR2 YFSETQ come from the germline V gene. The germline V and J ends were trimmed by 7 bases and 3 bases, with 20 bases remaining between them. This chain's CDR3 is CASHLRDHPDYEQYF. The CDR3 DNA reads as TGCGCCAGCCACCTCAGGGACCATCCCGACTACGAGCAGTACTTC.

The chain links TRBV6-2 or TRBV6-3 to TRBJ2-4; a possible D gene is TRBD1 (5 bases). The tail of the sequence fits TRBJ2-7 better, so the J call may be wrong. CDR1 is MNHEY, CDR2 SVGEGT, per germline. The CDR3 runs 13 residues. This CDR3 reads CASSYQGIDEQYF. In DNA, the CDR3 is TGTGCCAGCAGTTACCAGGGAATTGACGAGCAGTACTTC.

V and J are TRBV9 and TRBJ2-1; 16 bases map to TRBD2. V lost 4 bases to trimming and J lost 9 bases; unmatched junction nucleotides: 7. This CDR3 comprises 16 residues. The germline CDR1 and CDR2 sequences are SGDLS and YYNGEE. The CDR3 DNA reads TGTGCCAGCAGCCCCGGGACTAGCGGGAGGGTAATTGAGCAGTTCTTC. It is translated as CASSPGTSGRVIEQFF. Looking up the rest from reference TRBV9 and TRBJ2-1 gives the full variable domain: DSGVTQTPKHLITATGQRVTLRCSPRSGDLSVYWYQQSLDQGLQFLIQYYNGEERAKGNILERFSAQQFPDLHSELNLSSLELGDSALYFCASSPGTSGRVIEQFFGPGTRLTVL.

This chain connects TRBV9 to TRBJ2-4; weak D call: TRBD1 (5 bases). The assigned J gene may be wrong: the sequence end matches TRBJ2-7 better. CDR1 SGDLS and CDR2 YYNGEE come from the germline V gene. The CDR3 length is 17 residues. The CDR3 region has the DNA TGTGCCAGCAGCGTAGGGCCGCCCCAGGGTGGGACCTACGAGCAGTACTTC. This sequence encodes CASSVGPPQGGTYEQYF.

This clonotype is a singleton in its sample. The genes are TRBV15 and TRBJ2-7; 8 bases map to TRBD1. The CDR3 spans 15 residues. Germline assignment: CDR1 LNHNV and CDR2 YYDKDF (reference sequence). With 4 bases clipped from V and 2 bases from J, the junction kept 7 bases outside the gene matches. The CDR3 loop is CATSKETGVTYEQYF. The CDR3 bases are TGTGCCACCAGCAAAGAGACAGGGGTCACCTACGAGCAGTACTTC.

This clonotype was seen only a few times. For the CDR3, the DNA is TGTGCCAGCAGCGTAGGGCCTGGGAGCGATGAGCAGTTCTTC. Amino acid sequence: CASSVGPGSDEQFF. The rearrangement joins TRBV9 to TRBJ2-1; the D gene is possibly TRBD2 (5 bases). V lost 0 bases to trimming and J lost 8 bases, with 12 bases between them. There are 14 residues in the CDR3. Germline assignment: CDR1 SGDLS and CDR2 YYNGEE.

The rearrangement joins TRBV7-9 to TRBJ2-1, with D unresolved. Per germline, CDR1 SEHNR and CDR2 FQNEAQ (reference sequence). The CDR3 is 16 amino acids. Trimming stripped 3 bases from V and 7 bases from J, with 19 bases between. CDR3 sequence reads: CASSFSVDRPFNEQFF. The CDR3 nucleotides read TGTGCCAGCAGCTTCTCCGTGGATAGACCTTTTAATGAGCAGTTCTTC.

This clonotype showed up just a few times. The chain is built from TRBV29-1 and TRBJ2-7; the D is unclear. The length of the CDR3 is 14 residues. V shed 6 bases and J shed 4 bases, with 19 bases lying between them. Germline CDR1 is SQVTM and CDR2 is ANQGSEA. CDR3 amino acids: CSVSLVLRPYEQYF. As DNA, the CDR3 is TGCAGCGTCAGCCTAGTGCTCAGACCATACGAGCAGTACTTC.

This chain connects TRBV20-1 to TRBJ2-1, with TRBD2 matching over 12 bases. Germline lookup yields CDR1 DFQATT and CDR2 SNEGSKA (reference sequence). CDR3 length: 14 residues. The J segment lost 7 bases and the V segment lost 5 bases, leaving 6 bases of the junction unmatched. The CDR3 DNA follows: TGCAGTGCTGAGACTAGCGGGAGTTTTAATGAGCAGTTCTTC. It translates to CSAETSGSFNEQFF.

The chain employs TRBV5-1 and TRBJ1-1, with D tentatively TRBD1 (6 bases). V gave up 3 bases and J gave up 4 bases, with 13 bases separating them. Looked up from germline, CDR1 is SGHRS and CDR2 is YFSETQ. The CDR3 consists of 14 residues. The CDR3 loop reads CASSYRESSTEAFF. DNA of the CDR3: TGCGCCAGCAGCTACAGGGAGTCAAGCACTGAAGCTTTCTTT.

At least ten counts were recorded for this clonotype. The chain is built from TRBV6-5 and TRBJ2-7; D gene unclear. V was shortened by 0 bases and J by 3 bases, with 6 bases between the two germline ends. CDR3 length: 13 residues. From germline, CDR1 is MNHEY and CDR2 SVGAGI. CDR3 region: CASSYSVGYEQYF. The CDR3 DNA reads TGTGCCAGCAGTTACTCCGTAGGCTACGAGCAGTACTTC.